This T cell receptor beta chain comes out of a study of shared clonotypes between healthy human individuals. The study, taken as a whole, reports: The authors expected sequencing depth to affect clonotype sharing among donors.

Trimming cost V 4 bases and J 3 bases; bases outside gene matches: 4. The CDR3 covers 14 residues. Germline-derived CDR1 and CDR2 are SGHRS and YFSETQ. Using approximately 200 ng DNA, approximately 30,000 T cell genomes, the sorted-subset replicate PCRs were run. Method: immunoSEQ multiplex PCR; TCRdb's copy keeps in-frame clones and lacks some. The profile covers about 680,000 clones, with roughly nine tenths appearing a single time and 24% taken by the ten largest. Positive CCR7 selection of CD45RO-negative cells yielded the naive CD8 cells, and terminally differentiated effector memory CD45RA+ cells were excluded. As concerns this clone: Its target is unknown.

Material: naive CD8+ T cells sorted from blood. The chain has TRBV5-1 and TRBJ2-7; 10 positions agree with TRBD2. This TCR was recovered from a man under 40 in good health. The CDR3 DNA reads TGCGCCAGCAGCCGGACTAGCGGATACTACGAGCAGTACTTC. Translation gives CASSRTSGYYEQYF.